A single sample gave rise to the 18 T cell receptor beta chains below, sequenced in a study of T cell responses to AZD1222 COVID-19 vaccine. Method: immunoSEQ multiplex PCR; TCRdb's copy keeps in-frame clones and lacks some. The profile shows some 84,000 clones, over 70% of them singletons. Sequencing used peripheral blood, obtained on day 0 of AZD1222 vaccination. The receptors here all came from an adult in good health.

The gene calls are TRBV6-5 and TRBJ2-7; 10 bases match TRBD2. Germline CDR1 and CDR2: MNHEY and SVGAGI. Trimming cost V 4 bases and J 2 bases; bases outside gene matches: 5. The length of the CDR3 is 15 residues. CDR3 protein: CASSFTSGDTYEQYF. In nucleotides, the CDR3 is TGTGCCAGCAGTTTTACTAGCGGGGATACCTACGAGCAGTACTTC.

The J gene is TRBJ1-1, the V gene TRBV18; D is undetermined. Between the trimmed V and J ends, which lost 1 base and 3 bases, there was a span of 6 bases. Per germline, CDR1 KGHSH and CDR2 LQKENI. The CDR3 totals 13 residues. The CDR3 coding sequence is TGTGCCAGCTCACCACAGAAGGACACTGAAGCTTTCTTT. This translates into CASSPQKDTEAFF.

The CDR3 DNA sequence: TGTGCCAGCAGTTTTGGCGGGGTTGAGCAGTTCTTC. This translates into CASSFGGVEQFF. The rearrangement links TRBV12-3 or TRBV12-4 to TRBJ2-1; perhaps TRBD2 as D (6 bases). The V gene lost 3 bases and the J gene lost 9 bases, with 9 bases spanning the gap. This CDR3 has 12 residues.

This rearrangement joins TRBV19 to TRBJ2-1; 8 bases line up with TRBD2. Looked up from germline, CDR1 is LNHDA and CDR2 is SQIVND (reference sequence). This CDR3 is 14 amino acids long. The V segment lost 4 bases and the J segment 8 bases; nucleotides outside the gene matches: 7. The CDR3 spells CASSSGRKVYEQFF. CDR3 DNA sequence: TGTGCCAGTAGTAGCGGGAGGAAGGTTTATGAGCAGTTCTTC.

For the CDR3, the DNA is TGTGCCAGCAGTCCTTGGGACCGCAGGGCCCTCCACTTT. This sequence encodes CASSPWDRRALHF. V usage is TRBV28 and J usage is TRBJ1-6; a possible D gene is TRBD1 (5 bases). Germline-derived CDR1 and CDR2 are MDHEN and SYDVKM. V was pared by 5 bases and J by 14 bases, with 16 bases between. This CDR3 is 13 amino acids long.

CDR3 loop: CASTSAGYTDTQYF. The CDR3 coding sequence is TGTGCCAGCACTTCGGCAGGATACACAGATACGCAGTATTTT. This chain uses TRBV6-5 with TRBJ2-3; D is unresolved. CDR1 and CDR2 from the germline V gene are MNHEY and SVGAGI. This CDR3 has 14 residues. The V end lost 7 bases, the J end lost 2 bases, and 13 bases lay between the germline ends.

V gene TRBV23-1 combines with J gene TRBJ1-5; D possibly corresponds to TRBD1 (5 bases). TRBV23-1 is known as an ORF, though its function is uncertain. This CDR3 is 18 amino acids long. V shed 5 bases and J shed 0 bases, with 20 bases lying between them. The CDR3, as DNA: TGCGCCAGCAGTAAAACCCAACAGGAGCCACATAGCAATCAGCCCCAGCATTTT. This translates into CASSKTQQEPHSNQPQHF.

The chain's CDR3 is CASSYPRGGNTGELFF. As DNA, the CDR3 is TGTGCCAGCAGCTACCCCCGGGGTGGTAACACCGGGGAGCTGTTTTTT. V is TRBV28 and J is TRBJ2-2; weak D call: TRBD2 (5 bases). The germline V gene encodes CDR1 MDHEN and CDR2 SYDVKM. V was shortened by 6 bases and J by 2 bases, with 16 bases between the two germline ends. The CDR3 length is 16 residues.

This clone was observed once. The V gene is TRBV7-4, the J gene TRBJ2-4; D remains ambiguous. Trimming cost V 10 bases and J 8 bases, with 21 bases left between them. The CDR3 covers 14 residues. The germline gives CDR1 SGHVT, CDR2 SQSDAQ. This CDR3 is CATGDGVLWDIQYF. CDR3 coding DNA: TGTGCCACCGGAGATGGGGTCCTGTGGGACATTCAGTACTTC.

The V gene is TRBV9, the J gene TRBJ1-5; D is unresolved. V gave up 0 bases and J gave up 5 bases, with 9 bases separating them. CDR1 and CDR2 from the germline V gene are SGDLS and YYNGEE. CDR3 length: 14 amino acids. DNA for the CDR3: TGTGCCAGCAGCGTAGGTCAGAGGGATCAGCCCCAGCATTTT. Translating it yields CASSVGQRDQPQHF.

This clone was counted a single time. V is TRBV20-1 and J is TRBJ2-1; D not resolved. The CDR3 runs to 11 residues. Germline-derived CDR1 and CDR2 are DFQATT and SNEGSKA (reference sequence). V was shortened by 3 bases and J by 3 bases, with 3 bases between the two germline ends. CDR3 sequence reads: CSASNYNEQFF. CDR3 DNA: TGCAGTGCTAGTAACTACAATGAGCAGTTCTTC.

This sequence joins TRBV9 and TRBJ2-1, with D perhaps TRBD1 or TRBD2 (6 bases each). This CDR3 region has 15 residues. Germline loops: CDR1 SGDLS, CDR2 YYNGEE. Trimming shortened V by 0 bases and J by 7 bases, and 14 bases separated the two germline ends. The CDR3 DNA follows: TGTGCCAGCAGCGTAGGAGGGGGGACAAAAAATGAGCAGTTCTTC. The encoded protein is CASSVGGGTKNEQFF. Based on the CDR3 plus reference TRBV9 and TRBJ2-1, the full variable domain is DSGVTQTPKHLITATGQRVTLRCSPRSGDLSVYWYQQSLDQGLQFLIQYYNGEERAKGNILERFSAQQFPDLHSELNLSSLELGDSALYFCASSVGGGTKNEQFFGPGTRLTVL.

The chain joins TRBV7-2 to TRBJ1-1; perhaps TRBD1 as D (5 bases). CDR1 is SGHTA, CDR2 FQGNSA, per germline. The CDR3 extends over 16 amino acids. V lost 2 bases and J lost 0, with 13 bases in between. This chain's CDR3 is CASSLTAGLMNTEAFF. The CDR3 DNA follows: TGTGCCAGCAGCTTAACTGCAGGGCTCATGAACACTGAAGCTTTCTTT.

V gene TRBV19 combines with J gene TRBJ1-1, with a possible D match to TRBD1 (5 bases). V lost 6 bases to trimming and J lost 0 bases, with 11 bases between them. The CDR3 is 14 residues long. Germline CDR1 is LNHDA and CDR2 is SQIVND (reference sequence). This CDR3 is CASSPGTLNTEAFF. In DNA, the CDR3 is TGTGCCAGTAGCCCCGGGACGTTGAACACTGAAGCTTTCTTT.

The chain joins TRBV6-1 to TRBJ1-3; D perhaps matches TRBD1 (5 bases). Germline V gives CDR1 MNHNS, CDR2 SASEGT. The CDR3 is made up of 15 amino acids. Trimming pared 3 bases from V and 3 bases from J, leaving 12 bases between. The CDR3 region is CASSEGVGYGNTIYF. CDR3 DNA sequence: TGTGCCAGCAGTGAGGGGGTCGGGTATGGAAACACCATATATTTT.

The chain recombines TRBV29-1 with TRBJ2-5, with 8 bases identical to TRBD2. Germline-derived CDR1 and CDR2 are SQVTM and ANQGSEA. The J segment lost 6 bases and the V segment lost 6 bases, leaving 12 bases of the junction unmatched. The CDR3 runs to 14 residues. The CDR3 DNA is TGCAGCGTCCGCGACCTCAGCGGGAGTAAGACCCAGTACTTC. It codes for CSVRDLSGSKTQYF.

V and J are TRBV18 and TRBJ2-5; TRBD2 might be the D (5 bases). Germline CDR1 and CDR2: KGHSH and LQKENI. The CDR3 length is 14 residues. V gave up 3 bases and J gave up 5 bases, with 13 bases separating them. The CDR3 sequence: CASSPDGVGETQYF. CDR3 DNA sequence: TGTGCCAGCTCACCGGACGGGGTAGGGGAGACCCAGTACTTC.

The chain recombines TRBV14 with TRBJ1-1, with 9 bases fitting TRBD1. The ends lost 4 bases at V and 11 bases at J; junction bases unmatched: 17. Germline CDR1 is SGHDN and CDR2 is FVKESK. CDR3 length: 16 amino acids. CDR3 nucleotides: TGTGCCAGCAGCCTCCTATCTACCGGGACAGGGTCATCGGCTTTCTTT. Translation gives CASSLLSTGTGSSAFF.